These 17 T cell receptor beta chains came from one sample sequenced in a study of blood T cell repertoires in COVID-19. This table comes from immunoSEQ multiplex PCR, and its TCRdb copy is limited to in-frame clones, with some not included. The data show 150,000 to 200,000 clones, with approximately 87% seen just once and approximately 13% held by the top ten. Sequenced sample: peripheral blood. The source of these receptors is a woman aged 70-85 years with COVID-19, enrolled during active disease.

This chain links TRBV2 with TRBJ1-1; 10 bases map to TRBD1. Germline CDR1 and CDR2: SNHLY and FYNNEI. The J segment lost 7 bases and the V segment lost 6 bases, leaving 8 bases of the junction unmatched. CDR3 length: 14 amino acids. The CDR3 bases are TGTGCCAGCAGAACCAGGACAGGGGGGGGTGAAGCTTTCTTT. Encoded protein: CASRTRTGGGEAFF.

The rearrangement joins TRBV27 to TRBJ1-4; TRBD1 might be the D (6 bases). The CDR3 is 13 residues long. Germline V gene data show CDR1 as MNHEY and CDR2 as SMNVEV (reference sequence). V lost 7 bases, J lost 3 bases, and 9 bases lay in between. This chain's CDR3 is CASKTGPNEKLFF. The CDR3 bases are TGTGCCAGCAAGACAGGACCTAATGAAAAACTGTTTTTT.

In the case of this clone: This specimen includes other DNA sequences encoding the same CDR3. The gene calls are TRBV18 and TRBJ1-1; D unresolved. Germline V gene data show CDR1 as KGHSH and CDR2 as LQKENI. Between the trimmed V and J ends, which lost 0 bases and 0 bases, there was a span of 5 bases. This CDR3 is 14 amino acids long. CDR3 DNA: TGTGCCAGCTCACCACCTTCAGTGAACACTGAAGCTTTCTTT. Protein product: CASSPPSVNTEAFF.

The chain employs TRBV7-8 and TRBJ1-1, with D hard to call. In germline, CDR1 is SGHVS, CDR2 FQNEAQ. The CDR3 runs 13 residues. Trimming cost V 0 bases and J 7 bases, with 9 bases left between them. The DNA for the CDR3 is TGTGCCAGCAGCTTAGCTGGCCGGGGTGAAGCTTTCTTT. Its translation is CASSLAGRGEAFF.

CDR3 coding DNA: TGTGCCAGCTCACCACTAGCGGGATCGTTATATGAGCAGTTCTTC. Encoded protein: CASSPLAGSLYEQFF. The chain links TRBV18 to TRBJ2-1; 8 nucleotides match TRBD2. Germline trimming cut 1 base from V and 8 bases from J; bases unmatched to any gene: 7. Germline lookup yields CDR1 KGHSH and CDR2 LQKENI. The CDR3 sequence is 15 residues long. Full variable domain (rest looked up from reference TRBV18 and TRBJ2-1): NAGVMQNPRHLVRRRGQEARLRCSPMKGHSHVYWYRQLPEEGLKFMVYLQKENIIDESGMPKERFSAEFPKEGPSILRIQQVVRGDSAAYFCASSPLAGSLYEQFFGPGTRLTVL.

The V and J genes are TRBV7-2 and TRBJ2-7; 7 positions agree with TRBD2. The CDR3 covers 14 residues. CDR1 SGHTA and CDR2 FQGNSA come from the germline V gene. Unmatched junction bases numbered 8, after V lost 5 bases and J lost 4 bases. CDR3 amino acids: CASSTRLATYEQYF. CDR3 in DNA: TGTGCCAGCAGCACCAGACTAGCCACATACGAGCAGTACTTC.

The V and J genes are TRBV6-5 and TRBJ1-3, with D unclear. The CDR3 totals 13 residues. Per germline, CDR1 MNHEY and CDR2 SVGAGI. Deletions cut 5 bases from V and 1 base from J, with 6 bases between. CDR3 bases: TGTGCCAGCAGTCCGCAGTCTGGAAACACCATATATTTT. Translating it yields CASSPQSGNTIYF.

The sample holds one count of this clone. The CDR3 here is CASSMDKGAGQPQHF. The CDR3 DNA sequence: TGTGCCAGTAGTATGGATAAAGGGGCAGGGCAGCCCCAGCATTTT. The chain is built from TRBV19 and TRBJ1-5, with D possibly TRBD1 on 5 matching bases. This CDR3 is 15 amino acids long. The V and J ends lost 3 bases and 7 bases respectively, with 16 bases between them. Germline CDR1 LNHDA, CDR2 SQIVND (reference sequence).

The genes are TRBV12-5 and TRBJ1-4; D is perhaps TRBD1 (6 bases). Between the trimmed V and J ends, which lost 3 bases and 2 bases, there was a span of 13 bases. Per germline, CDR1 LGHNT and CDR2 FRNRAP. This CDR3 contains 16 residues. The CDR3 sequence is CASGLQGGRTNEKLFF. CDR3 sequence (DNA): TGTGCTAGTGGTTTACAGGGTGGTAGGACTAATGAAAAACTGTTTTTT.

This chain links TRBV30 with TRBJ1-6, with 8 bases identical to TRBD1. CDR1 and CDR2 (germline): GTSNPN, SVGIG (reference sequence). The length of the CDR3 is 15 residues. J was trimmed by 7 bases and V by 3 bases; bases with no gene match: 8. CDR3 loop: CAWSQGASMNSPLHF. The CDR3 DNA follows: TGTGCCTGGAGCCAGGGGGCCTCTATGAATTCACCCCTCCACTTT.

The chain is built from TRBV5-5 and TRBJ2-5, with 12 bases aligning to TRBD2. In germline, CDR1 is SGHKS, CDR2 YYEKEE (reference sequence). V lost 5 bases to trimming and J lost 2 bases; unmatched junction nucleotides: 10. The CDR3 has 17 amino acids. As DNA, the CDR3 is TGTGCCAGCAGTCGACTAGCGGGAGTCCAAGGACAAGAGACCCAGTACTTC. Its translation: CASSRLAGVQGQETQYF.

The rearrangement links TRBV28 to TRBJ1-5, with 10 positions matching TRBD1. V was pared by 7 bases and J by 6 bases, with 9 bases of the junction left unmatched. This CDR3 is 15 amino acids long. The germline V gene encodes CDR1 MDHEN and CDR2 SYDVKM. CDR3 sequence reads: CASTPGTGVSQPQHF. The CDR3 bases are TGTGCCAGCACCCCCGGGACAGGGGTGAGTCAGCCCCAGCATTTT.

The chain recombines TRBV6-5 with TRBJ2-1, with 9 bases aligning to TRBD2. J lost 7 bases, V lost 7 bases, and 8 bases had no gene match. The CDR3 is 14 amino acids. Germline CDR1 MNHEY, CDR2 SVGAGI. CDR3 region: CASKPGLAMNEQFF. In DNA, the CDR3 is TGTGCCAGCAAGCCGGGACTAGCTATGAATGAGCAGTTCTTC.

This clone was detected only once. The gene calls are TRBV7-9 and TRBJ1-1, with D perhaps matching TRBD1 (5 bases). The V and J ends lost 3 bases and 7 bases respectively, with 9 bases between them. This CDR3 region has 12 residues. Germline V gene lookup returns CDR1 SEHNR and CDR2 FQNEAQ (reference sequence). The CDR3 DNA follows: TGTGCCAGCAGCTTGGGGGGATTTGAAGCTTTCTTT. It codes for CASSLGGFEAFF.

In its sample, this clone was seen once. The J gene is TRBJ2-7, the V gene TRBV13; 10 bases align to TRBD1. Germline loops: CDR1 PRHDT, CDR2 FYEKMQ (reference sequence). Unmatched junction bases numbered 4, after V lost 5 bases and J lost 3 bases. The CDR3 length is 14 residues. In nucleotides, the CDR3 is TGTGCCAGCAGCCCGGGACAGGGGTTCTACGAGCAGTACTTC. Protein sequence: CASSPGQGFYEQYF. The full variable domain, in which reference TRBV13 and TRBJ2-7 provide the parts outside the CDR3, is AAGVIQSPRHLIKEKRETATLKCYPIPRHDTVYWYQQGPGQDPQFLISFYEKMQSDKGSIPDRFSAQQFSDYHSELNMSSLELGDSALYFCASSPGQGFYEQYFGPGTRLTVT.

The chain recombines TRBV5-4 with TRBJ2-3, with D perhaps matching TRBD2 (5 bases). The CDR3 totals 18 residues. With 0 bases removed from V and 0 bases from J, the gap between germline ends came to 17 bases. Per the germline V gene, CDR1 is SGHNT and CDR2 is YYREEE (reference sequence). For the CDR3, the DNA is TGTGCCAGCAGCTTGGATGTCGGCGGGTTATCTAGCACAGATACGCAGTATTTT. Translating it yields CASSLDVGGLSSTDTQYF.

The chain has TRBV7-2 and TRBJ2-7, with TRBD1 matching 7 bases. The CDR3 totals 15 residues. CDR1 SGHTA and CDR2 FQGNSA come from the germline V gene. V was pared by 4 bases and J by 0 bases, with 6 bases of the junction left unmatched. The CDR3 loop is CASSSKQGSSYEQYF. CDR3 bases: TGTGCCAGCAGCTCTAAACAGGGGAGCTCCTACGAGCAGTACTTC.